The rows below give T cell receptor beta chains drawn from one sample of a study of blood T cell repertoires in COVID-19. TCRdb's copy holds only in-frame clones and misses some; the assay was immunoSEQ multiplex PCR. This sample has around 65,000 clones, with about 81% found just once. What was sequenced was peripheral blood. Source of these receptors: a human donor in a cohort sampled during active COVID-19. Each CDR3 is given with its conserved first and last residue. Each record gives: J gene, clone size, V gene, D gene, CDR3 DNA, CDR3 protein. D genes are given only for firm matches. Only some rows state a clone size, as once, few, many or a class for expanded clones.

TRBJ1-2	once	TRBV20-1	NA	TGCAGTGTGTGGGAGTATGGCTACACCTTC	CSVWEYGYTF
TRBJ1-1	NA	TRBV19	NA	TGTGCCAGTGGATATCGAAGACGGGGATTGAACACTGAAGCTTTCTTT	CASGYRRRGLNTEAFF
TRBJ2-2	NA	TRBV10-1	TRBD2	TGCGCCCGCCGTTTGCGGGAGAGAACCGGGGAGCTGTTTTTT	CARRLRERTGELFF
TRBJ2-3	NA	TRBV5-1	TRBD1	TGCGCCAGCAGGGGGACAGGGGCAGATACGCAGTATTTT	CASRGTGADTQYF
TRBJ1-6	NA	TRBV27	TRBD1	TGTGCCAGCACGTGGGGGACAGGGGTCTCACCCCTCCACTTT	CASTWGTGVSPLHF
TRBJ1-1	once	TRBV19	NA	TGTGCCAGTAGATACCCCAGCGGGTGGAACACTGAAGCTTTCTTT	CASRYPSGWNTEAFF
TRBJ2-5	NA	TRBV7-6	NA	TGTGCCAGCAGCTTAAGGTGGAGAGAGACCCAGTACTTC	CASSLRWRETQYF
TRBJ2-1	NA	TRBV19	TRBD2	TGTGCCAGTAGTATTCTAAGCGGGGGCTACAATGAGCAGTTCTTC	CASSILSGGYNEQFF
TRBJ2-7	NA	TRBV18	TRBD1	TGTGCCAGCTCACCACTACAAGGGGGACAGGGGTCGAACGAGCAGTACTTC	CASSPLQGGQGSNEQYF
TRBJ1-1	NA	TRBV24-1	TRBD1	TGTGCCACCAGTGCTACTGACAGGGCTGACACTGAAGCTTTCTTT	CATSATDRADTEAFF
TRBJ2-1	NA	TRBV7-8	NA	TGTGCCAGCAGCTCCGCCTACCGGGGTTTCAATGAGCAGTTCTTC	CASSSAYRGFNEQFF
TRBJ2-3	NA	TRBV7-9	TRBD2	TGTGCCAGCAGTTTAAGCGGGAACCCCACAGATACGCAGTATTTT	CASSLSGNPTDTQYF
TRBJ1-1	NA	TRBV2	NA	TGTGCCAGCAGTGGGCAGGGAGGTGGCACTGAAGCTTTCTTT	CASSGQGGGTEAFF
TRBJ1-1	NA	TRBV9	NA	TGTGCCAGCAGTACCTCGAACCGGGACACTGAAGCTTTCTTT	CASSTSNRDTEAFF
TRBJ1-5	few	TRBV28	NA	TGTGCCAGCAGTGATAGACAAAGTAGCAATCAGCCCCAGCATTTT	CASSDRQSSNQPQHF
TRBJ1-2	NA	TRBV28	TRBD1	TGTGCCAGCCGCCCCGGCAGGGACAGGGCCCATGGCTACACCTTC	CASRPGRDRAHGYTF
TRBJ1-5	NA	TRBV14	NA	TGTGCCAGCAGCCAAGAAGGCGGGCAGCCCCAGCATTTT	CASSQEGGQPQHF